This T cell receptor (beta chain) came from a study of shared clonotypes between healthy human individuals. Across the study: Per donor, CD8 memory used one plate, CD8 naive used two, CD4 memory used three and CD4 naive used three.

A note on this clone: Antigen unknown.

Data came from immunoSEQ multiplex PCR; TCRdb stores just in-frame clones and leaves some out. The sample has roughly 2.2 million clones, 92% seen once; the top ten hold 0.37%. General study results and limits: Limited genetic and exposure-history diversity came from having few donors.

Into CD45RA+ naive and CD45RA-negative memory subsets, the CD4+ cells were split. This TCR was recovered from a man between 18 and 29 years old in good health. Some clones in this sample may be carry-over from other donors' samples. The specimen sequenced was naive CD4+ T cells from PBMCs. The subset is: CD45RA+ positively selected.

The CDR3 here is CASSHRFKTGADTQYF. In DNA, the CDR3 is TGTGCCAGCAGCCACCGCTTTAAGACTGGGGCAGATACGCAGTATTTT. The rearrangement uses TRBV13 and TRBJ2-3; D gene uncertain. Trimming shortened V by 5 bases and J by 4 bases, and 19 bases separated the two germline ends. The germline V gene encodes CDR1 PRHDT and CDR2 FYEKMQ (reference sequence). The length of the CDR3 is 16 residues.